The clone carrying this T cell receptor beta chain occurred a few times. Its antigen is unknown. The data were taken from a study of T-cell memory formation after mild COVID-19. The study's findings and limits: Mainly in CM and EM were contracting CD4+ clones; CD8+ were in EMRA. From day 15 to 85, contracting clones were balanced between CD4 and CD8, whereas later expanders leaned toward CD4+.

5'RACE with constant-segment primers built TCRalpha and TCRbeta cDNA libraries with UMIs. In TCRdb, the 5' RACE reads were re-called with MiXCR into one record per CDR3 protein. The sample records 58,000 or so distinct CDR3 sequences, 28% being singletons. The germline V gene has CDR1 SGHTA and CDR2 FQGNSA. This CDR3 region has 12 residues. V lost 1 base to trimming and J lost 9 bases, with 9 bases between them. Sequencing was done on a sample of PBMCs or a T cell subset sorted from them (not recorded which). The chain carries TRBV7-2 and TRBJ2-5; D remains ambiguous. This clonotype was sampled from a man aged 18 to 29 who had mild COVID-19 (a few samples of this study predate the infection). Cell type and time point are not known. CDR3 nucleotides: TGTGCCAGCAGCTTAGTATATCCATCCCAGTACTTC. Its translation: CASSLVYPSQYF.